These T cell receptor beta chains were read from a single sample in a study of cytomegalovirus exposure and HLA in healthy donors. Libraries were prepared by immunoSEQ multiplex PCR; TCRdb keeps only in-frame clonotypes and omits some of them. This sample has some 180,000 clones, with roughly 80% found just once. The specimen was PBMCs. These TCRs come from a woman aged 25-40 years in good health and CMV-seronegative. CDR3s include the opening cysteine and the closing phenylalanine or tryptophan. A D gene is named only where the DNA matches it firmly. Only some rows state a clone size, as once, few, many or a class for expanded clones.

TRBJ1-1	.	TRBV11-2	few	CASSLVAGGVEAFF	TGTGCCAGCAGCTTAGTCGCGGGGGGAGTGGAAGCTTTCTTT
TRBJ1-2	.	TRBV6-6	.	CASSYFREGDGYTF	TGTGCCAGCAGTTATTTCAGGGAGGGGGATGGCTACACCTTC
TRBJ2-5	.	TRBV29-1	few	CSVTGPPGETQYF	TGCAGCGTCACCGGCCCCCCCGGGGAGACCCAGTACTTC
TRBJ2-1	.	TRBV11-2	.	CASSLDLVAPSEQFF	TGTGCCAGCAGCTTAGATCTAGTAGCCCCGAGCGAGCAGTTCTTC
TRBJ2-6	.	TRBV5-1	.	CASSLGSSGANVLTF	TGCGCCAGCAGCTTGGGCAGCTCTGGGGCCAACGTCCTGACTTTC
TRBJ2-7	TRBD2	TRBV4-1	.	CASSQGPSTSGSSYEQYF	TGCGCCAGCAGCCAAGGCCCCTCTACTAGCGGGAGCTCCTACGAGCAGTACTTC
TRBJ2-2	.	TRBV5-1	.	CASIRENTGELFF	TGCGCCAGCATACGGGAAAACACCGGGGAGCTGTTTTTT
TRBJ2-1	.	TRBV18	.	CASSPNRVYNEQFF	TGTGCCAGCTCACCAAACAGGGTCTACAATGAGCAGTTCTTC
TRBJ2-7	TRBD2	TRBV30	.	CAWSVTSGAYEQYF	TGTGCCTGGAGTGTCACTAGCGGCGCGTACGAGCAGTACTTC
TRBJ2-2	.	TRBV2	.	CASTTTGNWDTGELFF	TGTGCCAGCACTACCACAGGGAATTGGGACACCGGGGAGCTGTTTTTT
TRBJ2-4	.	TRBV15	.	CATSRRPGHRAKNIQYF	TGTGCCACCAGCAGAAGACCGGGACACCGAGCCAAAAACATTCAGTACTTC
TRBJ2-7	TRBD2	TRBV4-2	.	CASSPSFGRENEQYF	TGTGCCAGCAGCCCTAGCTTCGGGCGGGAGAACGAGCAGTACTTC
TRBJ1-1	TRBD1	TRBV2	few	CASSRDSNTEAFF	TGTGCCAGCAGCCGGGACAGTAACACTGAAGCTTTCTTT
TRBJ2-3	TRBD2	TRBV5-1	.	CASSLTSGMGDTQYF	TGCGCCAGCAGCTTAACTAGCGGTATGGGAGATACGCAGTATTTT
TRBJ1-2	.	TRBV6-5	.	CASSYGQYGAYGYPF	TGTGCCAGCAGTTATGGGCAGTATGGGGCCTATGGCTACCCCTTC
TRBJ2-1	TRBD1	TRBV5-1	few	CASSWPGTGNEQFF	TGCGCCAGCAGCTGGCCGGGGACAGGGAATGAGCAGTTCTTC
TRBJ2-7	.	TRBV14	.	CASSQFGHLSSYEQYF	TGTGCCAGCAGCCAATTTGGACACCTCAGCTCCTACGAGCAGTACTTC
TRBJ2-7	TRBD1	TRBV7-8	.	CASSSRQGADEQYF	TGTGCCAGCAGCTCTAGACAGGGGGCTGACGAGCAGTACTTC
TRBJ2-7	TRBD1	TRBV6-6	.	CASKTQGASREQHF	TGTGCCAGCAAGACCCAGGGGGCCTCTCGCGAGCAGCACTTC
TRBJ2-2	TRBD1	TRBV27	.	CASSYGQVHTGELFF	TGTGCCAGCAGTTACGGACAGGTTCACACCGGGGAGCTGTTTTTT
TRBJ2-2	.	TRBV7-2	.	CASSLTGELFF	TGTGCCAGCAGCCTGACCGGGGAGCTGTTTTTT
TRBJ2-7	TRBD1	TRBV19	.	CASSMIGVRDRTYEQYF	TGTGCCAGTAGTATGATCGGGGTAAGGGACAGAACCTACGAGCAGTACTTC
TRBJ1-2	TRBD1	TRBV6-5	.	CASSYSGQNYGYTF	TGTGCCAGCAGTTACTCGGGACAGAACTATGGCTACACCTTC
TRBJ1-5	TRBD1	TRBV25-1	.	CASSESGRGNQPQHF	TGTGCCAGCAGTGAATCGGGCAGGGGGAATCAGCCCCAGCATTTT